Presented here are 24 T cell receptor beta chains from one specimen sequenced in a study of blood T cell repertoires in COVID-19. Sequenced by immunoSEQ multiplex PCR; TCRdb stores in-frame clones only, minus some. The sample shows fewer than 400,000 clones, about 85% of them seen only once. The sequenced material came from peripheral blood. The receptors derive from a woman aged 18-30 years with acute or convalescent COVID-19.

This chain links TRBV6-2 or TRBV6-3 with TRBJ1-5; 7 bases align to TRBD1. Germline V gene lookup returns CDR1 MNHEY and CDR2 SVGEGT. The CDR3 runs to 17 residues. J was trimmed by 0 bases and V by 2 bases; bases with no gene match: 7. CDR3 DNA sequence: TGTGCCAGCAGTTACCCGGCGACAGGGACTAGCAATCAGCCCCAGCATTTT. It codes for CASSYPATGTSNQPQHF.

The V gene is TRBV18, the J gene TRBJ1-5; D perhaps matches TRBD1 (5 bases). V lost 3 bases, J lost 7 bases, and 13 bases lay in between. The CDR3 sequence is 14 residues long. Germline CDR1 reads KGHSH; CDR2 reads LQKENI. CDR3 loop: CASSPFGAGQPQHF. The CDR3 region has the DNA TGTGCCAGCTCACCGTTTGGGGCCGGGCAGCCCCAGCATTTT.

This clone was seen just once. The V and J genes are TRBV7-2 and TRBJ1-5; D unclear. V was trimmed by 1 base and J by 6 bases, leaving 13 bases between them. This CDR3 is 15 amino acids long. Looked up from germline, CDR1 is SGHTA and CDR2 is FQGNSA. The CDR3 DNA reads as TGTGCCAGCAGCTTAGTCGGGGTTTATGGTCAGCCCCAGCATTTT. Translated, it gives CASSLVGVYGQPQHF.

The chain's CDR3 is CASSVRDRGGEKLFF. In DNA form, the CDR3 reads TGTGCCAGCAGCGTCCGGGACAGGGGTGGTGAAAAACTGTTTTTT. The chain joins TRBV5-6 to TRBJ1-4, with 10 bases fitting TRBD1. Germline CDR1 and CDR2: SGHDT and YYEEEE. Trimming at V came to 4 bases and at J to 7 bases, leaving 7 bases not matched to a gene. The CDR3 is 15 amino acids.

The CDR3 loop is CASSRTDRVDGYTF. CDR3 DNA sequence: TGTGCCAGCAGCCGCACGGACAGGGTCGATGGCTACACCTTC. The chain recombines TRBV28 with TRBJ1-2; 8 nucleotides agree with TRBD1. Germline values: CDR1 MDHEN, CDR2 SYDVKM. The CDR3 loop spans 14 amino acids. With V trimmed by 6 bases and J by 6 bases, 9 bases remained unmatched.

This sequence joins TRBV24-1 and TRBJ2-1; tentative D call: TRBD2 (5 bases). This CDR3 has 13 residues. Germline V gene data show CDR1 as KGHDR and CDR2 as SFDVKD. Trimming took 3 bases from V and 9 from J, leaving 11 bases between them. DNA for the CDR3: TGTGCCACCAGTGATCCCCTCGGAGGTGAGCAGTTCTTC. This sequence encodes CATSDPLGGEQFF.

The CDR3 sequence is CASSLEAIETQYF. The CDR3 bases are TGTGCCAGCAGTTTAGAAGCTATTGAGACCCAGTACTTC. The chain has TRBV28 and TRBJ2-5; D remains unclear. Trimming took 2 bases from V and 5 from J, leaving 9 bases between them. The CDR3 is 13 residues long. In germline, CDR1 is MDHEN, CDR2 SYDVKM.

In its sample, this clone was seen once. The chain combines TRBV10-3 with TRBJ2-3, with D perhaps TRBD2 (5 bases). Trimming left V 0 bases short and J 6 bases short, with 10 bases between. Germline V gene lookup returns CDR1 ENHRY and CDR2 SYGVKD. The CDR3 totals 14 residues. CDR3 coding DNA: TGTGCCATCAGTGAGTCTAGGGAGCGGGATACGCAGTATTTT. It specifies CAISESRERDTQYF.

The chain combines TRBV2 with TRBJ1-6; 9 bases map to TRBD1. This CDR3 is built from 15 residues. After removal of 7 bases from V and 10 bases from J, the junction contained 11 bases not matched to a gene. Germline loops: CDR1 SNHLY, CDR2 FYNNEI. As DNA, the CDR3 is TGTGCCAGCACCACTACTGACAGGGGGGAGTCACCCCTCCACTTT. Translating it yields CASTTTDRGESPLHF. The whole variable domain, remainder taken from reference TRBV2 and TRBJ1-6, is EPEVTQTPSHQVTQMGQEVILRCVPISNHLYFYWYRQILGQKVEFLVSFYNNEISEKSEIFDDQFSVERPDGSNFTLKIRSTKLEDSAMYFCASTTTDRGESPLHFGNGTRLTVT.

The chain links TRBV12-3 or TRBV12-4 to TRBJ1-3; D gene unclear. V was pared by 8 bases and J by 4 bases, with 12 bases between. The CDR3 contains 13 residues. The CDR3 DNA reads TGTGCCAGCCGAACCTCGAGGGGAAACACCATATATTTT. This gives the protein CASRTSRGNTIYF.

The sample holds one count of this clone. In the same sample, other DNA sequences code for this CDR3. The chain couples TRBV5-6 to TRBJ1-2; D not resolved. The V end lost 0 bases, the J end lost 8 bases, and 8 bases lay between the germline ends. Germline values: CDR1 SGHDT, CDR2 YYEEEE. The CDR3 contains 12 residues. CDR3 sequence: CASSLVGGGYTF. CDR3 DNA sequence: TGTGCCAGCAGCTTGGTTGGCGGGGGCTACACCTTC.

The CDR3 loop is CASSFGWDRGRMNTEAFF. CDR3 nucleotides: TGTGCCAGCAGCTTCGGATGGGACAGGGGGAGGATGAACACTGAAGCTTTCTTT. J is TRBJ1-1 and V is TRBV5-4; 11 bases align to TRBD1. V gave up 2 bases and J gave up 0 bases; unmatched junction bases: 9. CDR1 is SGHNT, CDR2 YYREEE, per germline (reference sequence). This CDR3 is built from 18 residues.

The gene calls are TRBV28 and TRBJ2-4, with 9 bases lining up with TRBD1. This CDR3 spans 18 amino acids. V lost 4 bases and J lost 1; bases outside the gene matches: 11. CDR1 is MDHEN, CDR2 SYDVKM, per germline. DNA of the CDR3: TGTGCCAGCAGTTCCGGGACAGGGTCTTTTATTGCCAAAAACATTCAGTACTTC. This sequence encodes CASSSGTGSFIAKNIQYF.

The V gene is TRBV11-2, the J gene TRBJ2-7; 8 positions match TRBD2. The CDR3 is 16 residues long. From germline, CDR1 is SGHAT and CDR2 FQNNGV. The V and J ends lost 1 base and 6 bases, in that order; junction bases with no gene match: 11. The CDR3 coding sequence is TGTGCCAGCAGCTTAGGACCGGCAGCGGGAGTTCGCGAGCAGTACTTC. This translates into CASSLGPAAGVREQYF.

The chain links TRBV6-9 to TRBJ2-1; D not resolved. V lost 8 bases and J 10 bases, leaving 12 bases between the germline ends. This CDR3 spans 11 amino acids. Germline V gene data show CDR1 as MNHGY and CDR2 as SVAAGI. In DNA form, the CDR3 reads TGTGCCAGCCCCCCGACCGGGGAGCAGTTCTTC. It encodes CASPPTGEQFF.

The CDR3 DNA sequence: TGTGCCAGCAGTTACTCGGGACAGGGCCTTGCCGAGCAGTACTTC. It translates to CASSYSGQGLAEQYF. The genes are TRBV6-5 and TRBJ2-7; TRBD1 matches at 9 bases. The CDR3 contains 15 residues. V was clipped by 0 bases and J by 6 bases; unmatched bases: 6. Looked up from germline, CDR1 is MNHEY and CDR2 is SVGAGI.

This sequence joins TRBV18 and TRBJ1-1; the match to TRBD1 covers 8 bases. The CDR3 runs 13 residues. Germline V gene sequence: CDR1 KGHSH, CDR2 LQKENI. V gave up 5 bases and J gave up 5 bases; unmatched junction bases: 4. For the CDR3, the DNA is TGTGCCAGCTCAGGGACAGGAGGAACTGAAGCTTTCTTT. This translates into CASSGTGGTEAFF.

This clone was seen a few times. In the same sample, other DNA sequences code for this CDR3. V gene TRBV5-6 combines with J gene TRBJ1-5, with D uncertain. CDR1 and CDR2 from the germline V gene are SGHDT and YYEEEE. Trimming left V 1 base short and J 4 bases short, with 9 bases between. The CDR3 spans 14 residues. DNA of the CDR3: TGTGCCAGCAGCTTGTACCGGGGAAATCAGCCCCAGCATTTT. Its protein is CASSLYRGNQPQHF.

This clone was seen a few times. The chain is built from TRBV9 and TRBJ1-6; 7 nucleotides align to TRBD1. After removal of 3 bases from V and 9 bases from J, the junction contained 9 bases not matched to a gene. The CDR3 contains 15 residues. Germline V gene sequence: CDR1 SGDLS, CDR2 YYNGEE. The CDR3: CASSGGQVVGSPLHF. DNA of the CDR3: TGTGCCAGCAGCGGAGGACAGGTCGTCGGTTCACCCCTCCACTTT.

Here the CDR3 DNA reads TGTGCCAGCTCAGAGACAGGGGACACTGAAGCTTTCTTT. This translates into CASSETGDTEAFF. The rearrangement links TRBV18 to TRBJ1-1; 8 bases are shared with TRBD1. The CDR3 covers 13 residues. V shed 5 bases, J shed 3 bases, and the junction held 2 bases outside the gene matches. CDR1 is KGHSH, CDR2 LQKENI, per germline. The full variable domain, its missing parts supplied by reference TRBV18 and TRBJ1-1, is NAGVMQNPRHLVRRRGQEARLRCSPMKGHSHVYWYRQLPEEGLKFMVYLQKENIIDESGMPKERFSAEFPKEGPSILRIQQVVRGDSAAYFCASSETGDTEAFFGQGTRLTVV.

The chain employs TRBV7-9 and TRBJ2-7; 10 bases fit TRBD1. CDR3 length: 16 amino acids. V lost 5 bases, J lost 3 bases, and 10 bases stayed unmatched. Germline assignment: CDR1 SEHNR and CDR2 FQNEAQ (reference sequence). As DNA, the CDR3 is TGTGCCAGCAGCGTAGACAGGGGGCCCAAAGGCTACGAGCAGTACTTC. Translating gives CASSVDRGPKGYEQYF. Complete variable domain (other parts from reference TRBV7-9 and TRBJ2-7): DTGVSQNPRHKITKRGQNVTFRCDPISEHNRLYWYRQTLGQGPEFLTYFQNEAQLEKSRLLSDRFSAERPKGSFSTLEIQRTEQGDSAMYLCASSVDRGPKGYEQYFGPGTRLTVT.

Remarks on this clone: Distinct nucleotide sequences in the sample also encode this CDR3. The gene calls are TRBV12-5 and TRBJ1-2; 10 bases fit TRBD1. CDR1 and CDR2 (germline): LGHNT, FRNRAP. This CDR3 contains 13 residues. Germline trimming cut 3 bases from V and 6 bases from J; bases unmatched to any gene: 1. The CDR3 spells CASGFGTGDGYTF. The CDR3 DNA reads as TGTGCTAGTGGTTTTGGGACAGGGGATGGCTACACCTTC.

V and J are TRBV5-5 and TRBJ1-4, with a tentative D call TRBD1 (5 bases). Trimming pared 3 bases from V and 0 bases from J, leaving 18 bases between. The CDR3 totals 18 residues. Germline CDR1 SGHKS, CDR2 YYEKEE (reference sequence). The CDR3 DNA follows: TGTGCCAGCAGCTCCCAAGGGGTCGGTTATTCAACTAATGAAAAACTGTTTTTT. This codes for CASSSQGVGYSTNEKLFF. Supplemented by reference TRBV5-5 and TRBJ1-4, the full variable domain reads DAGVTQSPTHLIKTRGQQVTLRCSPISGHKSVSWYQQVLGQGPQFIFQYYEKEERGRGNFPDRFSARQFPNYSSELNVNALLLGDSALYLCASSSQGVGYSTNEKLFFGSGTQLSVL.

The chain is built from TRBV9 and TRBJ1-2; 7 bases agree with TRBD1. The germline V gene encodes CDR1 SGDLS and CDR2 YYNGEE. The junction had 8 bases not matched to a gene; V was cut back by 2 bases and J by 4 bases. This CDR3 has 15 amino acids. The CDR3 spells CASSVLDRPSYGYTF. As DNA, the CDR3 is TGTGCCAGCAGCGTGCTGGACAGGCCAAGCTATGGCTACACCTTC.